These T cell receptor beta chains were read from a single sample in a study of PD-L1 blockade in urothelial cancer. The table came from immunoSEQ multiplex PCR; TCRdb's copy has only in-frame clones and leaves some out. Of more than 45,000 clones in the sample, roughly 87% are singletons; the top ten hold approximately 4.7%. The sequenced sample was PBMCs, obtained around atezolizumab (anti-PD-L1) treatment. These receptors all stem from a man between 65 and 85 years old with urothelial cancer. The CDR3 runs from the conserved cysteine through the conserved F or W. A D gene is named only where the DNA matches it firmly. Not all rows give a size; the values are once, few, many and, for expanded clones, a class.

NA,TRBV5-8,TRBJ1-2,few,TGTGCCAGCAGCCAACTGAATGCCTATGGCTACACCTTC,CASSQLNAYGYTF
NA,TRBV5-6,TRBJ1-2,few,TGTGCCAGCAGTAGCTTCCGGGACTCCCGCTATGGCTACACCTTC,CASSSFRDSRYGYTF
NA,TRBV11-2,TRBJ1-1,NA,TGTGCCAGCAGCCACGGGACATTCGAAGCTTTCTTT,CASSHGTFEAFF
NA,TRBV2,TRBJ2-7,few,TGTGCCAGCAGTGAATCGTTTGTAGCTAGCTACGAGCAGTACTTC,CASSESFVASYEQYF
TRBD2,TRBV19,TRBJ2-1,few,TGTGCCAGTAGTCCCACTTTGCGGGAGTTATCTACGGATGAGCAGTTCTTC,CASSPTLRELSTDEQFF
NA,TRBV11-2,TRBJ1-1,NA,TGTGCCAGCAGCTTTATCCGACAGACCCTGAGGACTGAAGCTTTCTTT,CASSFIRQTLRTEAFF
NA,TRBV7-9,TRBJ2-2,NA,TGTGCCAGCAGCTTATCCTCTAGTCTCGTCGCCGGGGAGCTGTTTTTT,CASSLSSSLVAGELFF
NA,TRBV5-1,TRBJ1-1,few,TGCGCCAGCAGCCCTGATGGACAGAGCAACACTGAAGCTTTCTTT,CASSPDGQSNTEAFF
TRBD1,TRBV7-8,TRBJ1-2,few,TGTGCCAGCAGCTTAGCGGGGACAGAAAACTATGGCTACACCTTC,CASSLAGTENYGYTF
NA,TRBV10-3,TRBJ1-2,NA,TGTGCCATCAGTGGTAAGGGGTCCGCTAACTATGGCTACACCTTC,CAISGKGSANYGYTF
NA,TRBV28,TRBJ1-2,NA,TGTGCCAGCAGTCCCGTTACAGTATTCTATGGCTACACCTTC,CASSPVTVFYGYTF
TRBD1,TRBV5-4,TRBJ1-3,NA,TGTGCCAGCAGCCAGGACAGGGCCTACCTCTCTGGAAACACCATATATTTT,CASSQDRAYLSGNTIYF
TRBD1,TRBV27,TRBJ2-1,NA,TGTGCCAGCAGTTGGGACCGGGACAGGGCCTACAATGAGCAGTTCTTC,CASSWDRDRAYNEQFF
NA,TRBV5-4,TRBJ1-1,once,TGTGCCAGCAGCATAGACAGTTACACTGAAGCTTTCTTT,CASSIDSYTEAFF
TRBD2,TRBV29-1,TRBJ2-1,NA,TGCAGCGTTGTGGGTAGCGGGAGCTCTACTTCCTACAATGAGCAGTTCTTC,CSVVGSGSSTSYNEQFF
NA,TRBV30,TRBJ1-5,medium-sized,TGTGCCTGGGCCCCTCTCGGGGGAGGCAATCAGCCCCAGCATTTT,CAWAPLGGGNQPQHF
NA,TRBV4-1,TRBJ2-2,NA,TGCGCCAGCAGCCAAGAGACGGGAGTGTCAACCGGGGAGCTGTTTTTT,CASSQETGVSTGELFF
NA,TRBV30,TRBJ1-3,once,TGTGCCTGGACAGGGCCTGGAAACACCATATATTTT,CAWTGPGNTIYF
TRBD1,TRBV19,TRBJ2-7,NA,TGTGCCAGTAGTAGACAGGGCAGCTCCTACGAGCAGTACTTC,CASSRQGSSYEQYF
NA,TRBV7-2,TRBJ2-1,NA,TGTGCCAGCAGCCTTACGCAGGGCTCCTACAATGAGCAGTTCTTC,CASSLTQGSYNEQFF
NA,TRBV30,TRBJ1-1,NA,TGTGCCTGGAGTGTGGAGGATCTCACTGAAGCTTTCTTT,CAWSVEDLTEAFF
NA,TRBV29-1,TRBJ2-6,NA,TGCAGCGCCCGGGTCTCTGGGGCCAACGTCCTGACTTTC,CSARVSGANVLTF
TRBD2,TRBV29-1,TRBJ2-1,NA,TGCAGCGTTGCTAGCGGGAGTATTGAGCAGTTCTTC,CSVASGSIEQFF
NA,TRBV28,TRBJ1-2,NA,TGTGCCAGCAACCCAATGGGGTGGGGGGTCTATGGCTACACCTTC,CASNPMGWGVYGYTF
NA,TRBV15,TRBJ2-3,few,TGTGCCACCAGCAGAAGGACTGGGTTTGGAGATACGCAGTATTTT,CATSRRTGFGDTQYF
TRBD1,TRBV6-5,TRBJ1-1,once,TGTGCCAGCAGGACCGGGACAGGGTATGTCACTGAAGCTTTCTTT,CASRTGTGYVTEAFF
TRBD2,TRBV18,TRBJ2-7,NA,TGTGCCAGCTCATCTTCTACTAGCGGGAGGGGTGAGCAGTACTTC,CASSSSTSGRGEQYF
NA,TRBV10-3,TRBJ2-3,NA,TGTGCCATCAGGGACTCCCGGGCCAACACAGATACGCAGTATTTT,CAIRDSRANTDTQYF
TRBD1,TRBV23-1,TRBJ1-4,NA,TGCGCCAGCAGTCAGTCCGACAGGGTTAATGAAAAACTGTTTTTT,CASSQSDRVNEKLFF
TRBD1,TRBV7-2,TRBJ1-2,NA,TGTGCCAGCAGCTTAGGAGACAGGGGGCCTCGAGGCTACACCTTC,CASSLGDRGPRGYTF
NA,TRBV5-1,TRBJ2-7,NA,TGCGCCAGCAGCAGAGCACGGAGCTCCTACGAGCAGTACTTC,CASSRARSSYEQYF
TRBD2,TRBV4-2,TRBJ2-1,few,TGTGCCAGCAGCCAAGGCGGGGGGGGCCTAGCGGACAGAGGGGAGCAGTTCTTC,CASSQGGGGLADRGEQFF
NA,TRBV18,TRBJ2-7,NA,TGTGCCAACCAACCAGGGGCGGGAGAAGACGAGCAGTACTTC,CANQPGAGEDEQYF
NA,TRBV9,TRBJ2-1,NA,TGTGCCAGCAGCCGGGGAAGGAGGAATGAGCAGTTCTTC,CASSRGRRNEQFF
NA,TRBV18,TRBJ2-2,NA,TGTGCCAGCTCACCCTCAAGCCCGGGGACCGGGGAGCTGTTTTTT,CASSPSSPGTGELFF
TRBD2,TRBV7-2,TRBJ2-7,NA,TGTGCCAGCAGCTTACGGGGGGGGCACTACGAGCAGTACTTC,CASSLRGGHYEQYF
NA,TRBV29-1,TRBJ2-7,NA,TGCAGCGTTGTCAGGGGGGCCTCCTACGAGCAGTACTTC,CSVVRGASYEQYF
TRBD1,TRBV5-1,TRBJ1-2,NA,TGCGCCAGCAGCTTGGGGGGACAGGGCCACTATGGCTACACCTTC,CASSLGGQGHYGYTF
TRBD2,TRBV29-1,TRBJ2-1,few,TGCAGCGTTAGGGGCCTAGCGGGAGTTGGGAATGAGCAGTTCTTC,CSVRGLAGVGNEQFF
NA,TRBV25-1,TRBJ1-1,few,TGTGCCAGCACCCCAAGGGGGGGCACTGAAGCTTTCTTT,CASTPRGGTEAFF
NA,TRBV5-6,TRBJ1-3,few,TGTGCCAGCAGCTTGGCTATGGGGAGCTCTGGAAACACCATATATTTT,CASSLAMGSSGNTIYF
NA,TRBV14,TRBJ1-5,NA,TGTGCCAGCAGCCAAGATCCTTGGCTCCTGTCTAGAAGTCAGCCCCAGCATTTT,CASSQDPWLLSRSQPQHF
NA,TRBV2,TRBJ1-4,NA,TGTGCCAGCAGGGCCGACCCGGACAGAGAAAAACTGTTTTTT,CASRADPDREKLFF
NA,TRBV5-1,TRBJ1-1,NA,TGCGCCAGCAGCAGACGACAGTTGAACACTGAAGCTTTCTTT,CASSRRQLNTEAFF
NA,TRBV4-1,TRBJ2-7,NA,TGCGCCAGCAGCCAAGGCTACGGGGATTCCTACTACGAGCAGTACTTC,CASSQGYGDSYYEQYF
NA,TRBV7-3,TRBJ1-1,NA,TGTGCCAGCAGCCCAACCCCCCCACAGGGCGCCTGGAGGAACACTGAAGCTTTCTTT,CASSPTPPQGAWRNTEAFF
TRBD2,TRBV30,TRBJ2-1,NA,TGTGCCTGGAGTGTATCTCTGGGACTACTTACCTACAATGAGCAGTTCTTC,CAWSVSLGLLTYNEQFF
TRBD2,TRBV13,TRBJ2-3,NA,TGTGCCAGCAGCCAGCAGGGCGCGGGAGGGGGGATAGATACGCAGTATTTT,CASSQQGAGGGIDTQYF